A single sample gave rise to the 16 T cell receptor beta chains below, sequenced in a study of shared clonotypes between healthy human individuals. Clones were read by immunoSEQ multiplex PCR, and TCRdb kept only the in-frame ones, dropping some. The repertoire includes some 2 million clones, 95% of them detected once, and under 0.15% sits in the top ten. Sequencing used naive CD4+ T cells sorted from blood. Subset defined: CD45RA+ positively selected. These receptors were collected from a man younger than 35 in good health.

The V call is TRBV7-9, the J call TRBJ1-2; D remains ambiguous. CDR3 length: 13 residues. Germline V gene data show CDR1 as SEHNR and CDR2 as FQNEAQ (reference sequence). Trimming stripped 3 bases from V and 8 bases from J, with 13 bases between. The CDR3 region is CASSLSSGIGYTF. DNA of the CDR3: TGTGCCAGCAGCTTGTCGTCGGGGATCGGCTACACCTTC.

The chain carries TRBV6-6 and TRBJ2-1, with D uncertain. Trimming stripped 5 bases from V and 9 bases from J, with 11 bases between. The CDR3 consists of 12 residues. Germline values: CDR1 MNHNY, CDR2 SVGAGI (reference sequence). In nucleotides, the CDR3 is TGTGCCAGCAGTCTCATTGGTGGTGAGCAGTTCTTC. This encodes CASSLIGGEQFF.

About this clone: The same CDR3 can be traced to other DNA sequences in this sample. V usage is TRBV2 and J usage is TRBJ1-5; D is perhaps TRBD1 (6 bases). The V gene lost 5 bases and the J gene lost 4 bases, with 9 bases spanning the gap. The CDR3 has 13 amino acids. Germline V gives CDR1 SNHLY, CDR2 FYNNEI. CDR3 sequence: CASSRQGNQPQHF. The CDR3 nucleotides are TGTGCCAGCAGTCGGCAGGGGAATCAGCCCCAGCATTTT. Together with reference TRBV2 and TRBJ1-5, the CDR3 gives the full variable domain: EPEVTQTPSHQVTQMGQEVILRCVPISNHLYFYWYRQILGQKVEFLVSFYNNEISEKSEIFDDQFSVERPDGSNFTLKIRSTKLEDSAMYFCASSRQGNQPQHFGDGTRLSIL.

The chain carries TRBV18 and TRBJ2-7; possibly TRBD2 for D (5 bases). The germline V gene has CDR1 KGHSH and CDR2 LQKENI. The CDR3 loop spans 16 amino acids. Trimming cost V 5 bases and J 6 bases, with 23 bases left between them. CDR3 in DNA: TGTGCCAGCTCAACCCTTACGGGTCTTCCCCGGGGCGAGCAGTACTTC. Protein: CASSTLTGLPRGEQYF.

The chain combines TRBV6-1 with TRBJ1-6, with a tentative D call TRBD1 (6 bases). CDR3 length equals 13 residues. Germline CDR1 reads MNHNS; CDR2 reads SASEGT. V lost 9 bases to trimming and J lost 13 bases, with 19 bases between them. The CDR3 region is CASRGQGPDPLHF. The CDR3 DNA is TGTGCCAGTCGTGGGCAGGGGCCAGACCCCCTCCACTTT.

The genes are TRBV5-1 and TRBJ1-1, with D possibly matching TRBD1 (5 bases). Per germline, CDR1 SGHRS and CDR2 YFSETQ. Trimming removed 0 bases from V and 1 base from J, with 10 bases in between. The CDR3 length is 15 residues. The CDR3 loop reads CASSLEGHQNTEAFF. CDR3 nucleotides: TGCGCCAGCAGCTTGGAAGGACACCAGAACACTGAAGCTTTCTTT.

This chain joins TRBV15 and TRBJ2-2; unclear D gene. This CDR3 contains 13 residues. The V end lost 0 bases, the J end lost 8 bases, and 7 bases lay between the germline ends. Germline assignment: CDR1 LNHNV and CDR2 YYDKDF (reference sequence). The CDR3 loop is CATSRDSRGELFF. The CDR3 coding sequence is TGTGCCACCAGCAGAGATTCCAGGGGGGAGCTGTTTTTT.

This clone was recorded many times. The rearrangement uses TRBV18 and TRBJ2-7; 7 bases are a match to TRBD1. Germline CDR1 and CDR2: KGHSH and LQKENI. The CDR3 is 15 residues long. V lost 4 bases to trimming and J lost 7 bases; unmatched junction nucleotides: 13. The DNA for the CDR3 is TGTGCCAGCTCACAAACGGCCCAACAGGGGTCAGAGCAGTACTTC. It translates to CASSQTAQQGSEQYF.

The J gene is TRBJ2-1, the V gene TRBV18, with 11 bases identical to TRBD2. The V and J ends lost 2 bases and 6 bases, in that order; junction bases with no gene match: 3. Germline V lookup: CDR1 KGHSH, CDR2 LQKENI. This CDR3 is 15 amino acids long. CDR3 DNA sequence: TGTGCCAGCTCACCAGGGACTAGCGGACTCAATGAGCAGTTCTTC. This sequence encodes CASSPGTSGLNEQFF.

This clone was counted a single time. In DNA, the CDR3 is TGTGCCAGCACTAAGCAGGGGTTGGACAATTCACCCCTCCACTTT. Protein: CASTKQGLDNSPLHF. The rearrangement uses TRBV5-6 and TRBJ1-6; D perhaps matches TRBD1 (6 bases). V lost 6 bases and J 7 bases, leaving 17 bases between the germline ends. CDR1 is SGHDT, CDR2 YYEEEE, per germline. The CDR3 is 15 amino acids.

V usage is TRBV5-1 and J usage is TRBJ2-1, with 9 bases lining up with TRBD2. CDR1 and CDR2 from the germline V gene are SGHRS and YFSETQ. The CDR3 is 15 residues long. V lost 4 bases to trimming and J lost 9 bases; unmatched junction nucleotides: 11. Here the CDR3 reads CASSVIAGGRGEQFF. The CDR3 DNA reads TGCGCCAGCAGCGTCATCGCCGGCGGGAGGGGTGAGCAGTTCTTC.

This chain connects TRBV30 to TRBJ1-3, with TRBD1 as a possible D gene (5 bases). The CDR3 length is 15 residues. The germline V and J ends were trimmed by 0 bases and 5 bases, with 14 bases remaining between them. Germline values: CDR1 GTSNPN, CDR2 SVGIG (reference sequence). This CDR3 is CAWSVHGGNRNTIYF. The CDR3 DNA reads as TGTGCCTGGAGTGTACATGGGGGGAACCGAAACACCATATATTTT.

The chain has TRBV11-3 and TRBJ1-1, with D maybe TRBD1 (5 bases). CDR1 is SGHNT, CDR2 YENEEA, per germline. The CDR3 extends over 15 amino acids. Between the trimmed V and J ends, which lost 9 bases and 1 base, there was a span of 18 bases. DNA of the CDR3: TGTGCCAGGGAGCGGAGTGGGGCAAGGAACACTGAAGCTTTCTTT. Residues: CARERSGARNTEAFF. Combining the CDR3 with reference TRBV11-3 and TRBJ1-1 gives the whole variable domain EAGVVQSPRYKIIEKKQPVAFWCNPISGHNTLYWYLQNLGQGPELLIRYENEEAVDDSQLPKDRFSAERLKGVDSTLKIQPAELGDSAVYLCARERSGARNTEAFFGQGTRLTVV.

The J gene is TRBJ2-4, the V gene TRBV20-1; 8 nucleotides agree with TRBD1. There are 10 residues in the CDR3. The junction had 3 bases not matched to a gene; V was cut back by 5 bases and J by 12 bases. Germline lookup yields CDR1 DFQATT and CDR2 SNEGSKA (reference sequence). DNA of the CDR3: TGCAGTGCTGGGCAGGGGGCTCAGTACTTC. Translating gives CSAGQGAQYF.

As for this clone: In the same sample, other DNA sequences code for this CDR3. CDR3 in amino acids: CASSVSSGSSYEQYF. The CDR3 nucleotides are TGTGCCAGCAGCGTTTCCAGCGGGAGCTCCTACGAGCAGTACTTC. The gene calls are TRBV9 and TRBJ2-7; TRBD2 matches at 8 bases. Germline V CDR1 and CDR2: SGDLS, YYNGEE. The CDR3 spans 15 residues. Losses at the gene ends were 2 bases for V and 0 bases for J; bases not matched to a gene: 4.

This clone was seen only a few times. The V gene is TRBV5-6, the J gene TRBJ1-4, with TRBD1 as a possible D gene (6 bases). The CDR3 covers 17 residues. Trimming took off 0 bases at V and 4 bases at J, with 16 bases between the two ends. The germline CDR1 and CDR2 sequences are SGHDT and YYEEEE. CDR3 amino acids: CASSLGYGGAGNEKLFF. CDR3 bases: TGTGCCAGCAGCTTGGGCTACGGGGGCGCGGGTAATGAAAAACTGTTTTTT. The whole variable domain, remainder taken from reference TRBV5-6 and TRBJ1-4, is DAGVTQSPTHLIKTRGQQVTLRCSPKSGHDTVSWYQQALGQGPQFIFQYYEEEERQRGNFPDRFSGHQFPNYSSELNVNALLLGDSALYLCASSLGYGGAGNEKLFFGSGTQLSVL.